The text below deals with one T cell receptor (beta chain). Looked up from germline, CDR1 is LNHDA and CDR2 is SQIVND (reference sequence). CDR3 length: 16 amino acids. Trimming removed 1 base at V and 4 bases at J, with 16 bases between. The record originates from a study of blood T cell repertoires in COVID-19. Looking at the study overall: The origin of the acute and convalescent COVID-19 samples was the United States, Italy and Spain. The analysed material was cDNA or gDNA that came from T cells, B-cell-depleted T cells, or PBMCs.

Per the original methods: Estimation of nucleated cell counts was performed using reference gene primer amplification. Assay used: immunoSEQ multiplex PCR; TCRdb lists only in-frame clones, some missing. That table supplies the V and J calls and clone size; D and trimming were determined from the DNA. The sample yields about 100,000 clones, more than 90% seen once. This TCR was recovered from a man in his sixties with acute or convalescent COVID-19. The rearrangement links TRBV19 to TRBJ2-5, with a possible D match to TRBD1 (6 bases). Sequences were obtained from peripheral blood. The CDR3 DNA reads as TGTGCCAGTAGTATAGGTATGGCAGGGGTTGGAGAGACCCAGTACTTC. Protein: CASSIGMAGVGETQYF.